Sequencing of this T cell receptor beta chain was carried out in a study of T cell changes during pregnancy in multiple sclerosis. The repertoire was sequenced with immunoSEQ multiplex PCR; TCRdb's copy has only in-frame clones and lacks some. The table records approximately 130,000 clones, around 97% of them present only once. Germline values: CDR1 SQVTM, CDR2 ANQGSEA. The CDR3 length is 12 residues. V lost 2 bases, J lost 4 bases, and 6 bases lay in between. Source: peripheral blood, taken after pregnancy. The sequence derives from a female donor with multiple sclerosis, enrolled in a pregnancy study. The genes are TRBV29-1 and TRBJ1-3, with D perhaps TRBD1 (5 bases). The CDR3 protein is CSVEQGGNTIYF. The DNA for the CDR3 is TGCAGCGTTGAACAGGGAGGAAACACCATATATTTT. The full variable domain, its missing parts supplied by reference TRBV29-1 and TRBJ1-3, is SAVISQKPSRDICQRGTSLTIQCQVDSQVTMMFWYRQQPGQSLTLIATANQGSEATYESGFVIDKFPISRPNLTFSTLTVSNMSPEDSSIYLCSVEQGGNTIYFGEGSWLTVV.